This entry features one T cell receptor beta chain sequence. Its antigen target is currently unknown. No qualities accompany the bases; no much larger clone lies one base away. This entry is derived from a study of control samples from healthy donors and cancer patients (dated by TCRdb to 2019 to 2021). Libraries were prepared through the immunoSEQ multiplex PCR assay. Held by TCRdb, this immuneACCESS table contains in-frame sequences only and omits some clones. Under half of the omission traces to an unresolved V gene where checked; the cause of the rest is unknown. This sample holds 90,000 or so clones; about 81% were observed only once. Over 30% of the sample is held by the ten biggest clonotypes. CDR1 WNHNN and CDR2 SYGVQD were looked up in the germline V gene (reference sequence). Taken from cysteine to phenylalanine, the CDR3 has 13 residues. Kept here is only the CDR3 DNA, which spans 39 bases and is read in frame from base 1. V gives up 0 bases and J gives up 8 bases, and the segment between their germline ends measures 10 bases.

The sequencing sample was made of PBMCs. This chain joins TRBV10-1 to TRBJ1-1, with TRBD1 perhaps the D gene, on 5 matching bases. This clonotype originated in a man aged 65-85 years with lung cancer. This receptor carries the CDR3 CASSESGRDEAFF. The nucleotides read TGCGCCAGCAGTGAGTCAGGCAGGGACGAAGCTTTCTTT.